What follows are 11 T cell receptor beta chains derived from one specimen sequenced in a study of early T cells in non-severe SARS-CoV-2 infection. TCRdb re-analysed the 5' RACE reads in MiXCR, keeping a single row per CDR3 protein. The table records 60,000 or so distinct CDR3 sequences, around 9.7% of them present only once. The sequencing sample was made of whole blood. These receptors originate from an adult who was a healthcare worker with PCR-confirmed SARS-CoV-2 infection or an uninfected control (not recorded which).

The table lists this clonotype with many counts. The chain couples TRBV25-1 to TRBJ2-5; D unresolved. The germline CDR1 and CDR2 sequences are MGHDK and SYGVNS. There are 13 residues in the CDR3. V dropped 6 bases and J dropped 5 bases, with 13 bases sitting between them. CDR3 loop: CASSPEDRETQYF. DNA of the CDR3: TGTGCCAGCAGCCCTGAGGATCGGGAGACCCAGTACTTC. Combining the CDR3 with reference TRBV25-1 and TRBJ2-5 gives the whole variable domain EADIYQTPRYLVIGTGKKITLECSQTMGHDKMYWYQQDPGMELHLIHYSYGVNSTEKGDLSSESTVSRIRTEHFPLTLESARPSHTSQYLCASSPEDRETQYFGPGTRLLVL.

A few counts support this clonotype. J is TRBJ1-1 and V is TRBV7-9, with 7 bases identical to TRBD1. The V gene's germline CDR1 is SEHNR and CDR2 FQNEAQ (reference sequence). CDR3 length: 15 residues. V dropped 10 bases and J dropped 4; count of bases not matched to a gene: 15. The CDR3 reads CATLTGEEVGTEAFF. The CDR3 DNA is TGTGCCACCTTAACAGGGGAGGAGGTCGGCACTGAAGCTTTCTTT.

The chain uses TRBV7-8 and TRBJ1-4; no definite D call. This CDR3 has 13 amino acids. V gave up 3 bases and J gave up 2 bases, with 4 bases separating them. Germline CDR1 SGHVS, CDR2 FQNEAQ. The CDR3 sequence is CASSLGTNEKLFF. CDR3 coding DNA: TGTGCCAGCAGCTTGGGGACTAATGAAAAACTGTTTTTT.

V and J are TRBV12-3 or TRBV12-4 and TRBJ1-1; D is unclear. This CDR3 has 14 residues. V shed 6 bases and J shed 5 bases, with 16 bases lying between them. CDR3: CASSDGPPFTEAFF. The CDR3 DNA reads as TGTGCCAGCAGCGACGGACCGCCGTTTACTGAAGCTTTCTTT.

This clonotype has more than one count but fewer than ten. In DNA, the CDR3 is TGTGCCAGCAGCTTAGGGAATGGCTGGCCCAAGCAGCCCCAGCATTTT. Its translation is CASSLGNGWPKQPQHF. V gene TRBV7-2 combines with J gene TRBJ1-5; D call uncertain. Looked up from germline, CDR1 is SGHTA and CDR2 is FQGNSA. The CDR3 contains 16 residues. Trimming cost V 1 base and J 7 bases, with 17 bases left between them.

This clonotype was seen repeatedly, ten times or more. The gene calls are TRBV4-1 and TRBJ2-5; TRBD2 might be the D (6 bases). Per germline, CDR1 MGHRA and CDR2 YSYEKL. V shed 1 base and J shed 1 base, with 13 bases lying between them. The CDR3 is 16 amino acids. CDR3 DNA: TGCGCCAGCAGCCAAGCGTGGGGGACTTCCCAAGAGACCCAGTACTTC. Translated, it gives CASSQAWGTSQETQYF.

This clonotype was detected a few times. The chain combines TRBV19 with TRBJ2-2; D not certain. V lost 1 base and J lost 1, with 4 bases in between. CDR3 length: 14 residues. From germline, CDR1 is LNHDA and CDR2 SQIVND (reference sequence). CDR3 region: CASSIARNTGELFF. As DNA, the CDR3 is TGTGCCAGTAGTATAGCCCGGAACACCGGGGAGCTGTTTTTT. Using reference TRBV19 and TRBJ2-2 for the parts outside the CDR3, the full variable domain is DGGITQSPKYLFRKEGQNVTLSCEQNLNHDAMYWYRQDPGQGLRLIYYSQIVNDFQKGDIAEGYSVSREKKESFPLTVTSAQKNPTAFYLCASSIARNTGELFFGEGSRLTVL.

The chain recombines TRBV7-9 with TRBJ2-2, with 8 nucleotides matching TRBD2. From germline, CDR1 is SEHNR and CDR2 FQNEAQ (reference sequence). With 7 bases clipped from V and 5 bases from J, the junction kept 6 bases outside the gene matches. The CDR3 is 14 amino acids. CDR3 sequence (DNA): TGTGCCAGCAACCCGGGGGGGCGAACCGGGGAGCTGTTTTTT. As protein: CASNPGGRTGELFF. The full variable domain, its missing parts supplied by reference TRBV7-9 and TRBJ2-2, is DTGVSQNPRHKITKRGQNVTFRCDPISEHNRLYWYRQTLGQGPEFLTYFQNEAQLEKSRLLSDRFSAERPKGSFSTLEIQRTEQGDSAMYLCASNPGGRTGELFFGEGSRLTVL.

This clonotype was seen many times. The V call is TRBV7-9, the J call TRBJ1-4, with unresolved D. The V and J ends lost 2 bases and 0 bases respectively, with 16 bases between them. The germline V gene has CDR1 SEHNR and CDR2 FQNEAQ (reference sequence). This CDR3 has 18 amino acids. The CDR3 is CASSLKGRGTTTNEKLFF. The CDR3 DNA follows: TGTGCCAGCAGCTTAAAAGGCAGAGGCACTACAACTAATGAAAAACTGTTTTTT.

This clonotype was counted at least ten times. V and J are TRBV3-1 and TRBJ1-6; D uncertain. Trimming left V 8 bases short and J 8 bases short, with 10 bases between. Germline values: CDR1 LGHDT, CDR2 YNNKEL (reference sequence). This CDR3 has 12 residues. CDR3 residues: CASGYMDSPLHF. The CDR3 nucleotides read TGTGCCAGCGGGTATATGGATTCACCCCTCCACTTT.

The rearrangement uses TRBV30 and TRBJ1-1, with D hard to call. Trimming pared 5 bases from V and 2 bases from J, leaving 6 bases between. Looked up from germline, CDR1 is GTSNPN and CDR2 is SVGIG (reference sequence). The CDR3 is 11 residues long. The CDR3 sequence is CAWGINTEAFF. CDR3 nucleotide sequence: TGTGCCTGGGGTATCAACACTGAAGCTTTCTTT. Full variable domain (missing parts from reference TRBV30 and TRBJ1-1): SQTIHQWPATLVQPVGSPLSLECTVEGTSNPNLYWYRQAAGRGLQLLFYSVGIGQISSEVPQNLSASRPQDRQFILSSKKLLLSDSGFYLCAWGINTEAFFGQGTRLTVV.